The 19 T cell receptor beta chains listed next were all sequenced from one sample in a study of cytomegalovirus exposure and HLA in healthy donors. PCR amplification relied on 60 Vbeta primers (plus 13 Jbeta primers). Measured with immunoSEQ multiplex PCR; TCRdb has only the in-frame clones, and not every one. The data contain about 200,000 clones, 75% to 90% of them singletons. The sample comprised PBMCs. These receptors all come from a woman between 50 and 59 years old in good health and CMV-seropositive.

The chain has TRBV25-1 and TRBJ1-2; D is unresolved. Germline V gene sequence: CDR1 MGHDK, CDR2 SYGVNS. The CDR3 totals 12 residues. Trimming cost V 5 bases and J 0 bases, with 4 bases left between them. The CDR3 DNA follows: TGTGCCAGCAGTTATACTAACTATGGCTACACCTTC. Amino acid sequence: CASSYTNYGYTF.

This clone has a handful of counts. Other DNA sequences in this specimen translate into the identical CDR3. The gene calls are TRBV7-6 and TRBJ2-5, with 16 bases lining up with TRBD2. This CDR3 is 16 amino acids long. Germline V gene sequence: CDR1 SGHVS, CDR2 FNYEAQ. Trimming took 3 bases from V and 5 from J; bases not matched to a gene: 3. The DNA for the CDR3 is TGTGCCAGCAGCTTGGGACTAGCGGGGGGGCAGGAGACCCAGTACTTC. Amino acids: CASSLGLAGGQETQYF.

V usage is TRBV25-1 and J usage is TRBJ1-2; TRBD1 might be the D (5 bases). This CDR3 is built from 16 residues. Deletions cut 3 bases from V and 0 bases from J, with 14 bases between. Germline values: CDR1 MGHDK, CDR2 SYGVNS. The CDR3: CASSDGGALANYGYTF. For the CDR3, the DNA is TGTGCCAGCAGTGACGGAGGGGCGTTAGCTAACTATGGCTACACCTTC.

The V call is TRBV7-2, the J call TRBJ1-1; perhaps TRBD1 as D (5 bases). CDR1 is SGHTA, CDR2 FQGNSA, per germline. The CDR3 length is 15 residues. Trimming stripped 5 bases from V and 0 bases from J, with 13 bases between. The CDR3 region is CASSPAAGLNTEAFF. The CDR3 bases are TGTGCCAGCAGCCCCGCGGCAGGGTTGAACACTGAAGCTTTCTTT.

The chain is built from TRBV19 and TRBJ1-2; D is unresolved. This CDR3 contains 12 residues. Between the trimmed V and J ends, which lost 3 bases and 8 bases, there was a span of 10 bases. Germline values: CDR1 LNHDA, CDR2 SQIVND (reference sequence). CDR3 residues: CASSIEGYGYTF. CDR3 nucleotide sequence: TGTGCCAGTAGTATTGAGGGCTACGGCTACACCTTC.

Note on this clone: This CDR3 is also generated by other DNA sequences in the sample. The rearrangement joins TRBV5-1 to TRBJ1-3; no clear D. In germline, CDR1 is SGHRS, CDR2 YFSETQ. The CDR3 runs 13 residues. The V gene lost 3 bases and the J gene lost 1 base, with 5 bases spanning the gap. CDR3 region: CASSSGSGNTIYF. Here the CDR3 DNA reads TGCGCCAGCAGCTCAGGATCTGGAAACACCATATATTTT.

On this clone itself: A junction end diverges from the germline sequence, so it may reflect a read error. CDR3 protein: CSSSFRRGGLNTEAFF. In DNA form, the CDR3 reads TGTTCCAGCAGCTTTCGCCGGGGGGGTTTGAACACTGAAGCTTTCTTT. The chain employs TRBV7-9 and TRBJ1-1, with TRBD1 as a possible D gene (5 bases). Germline values: CDR1 SEHNR, CDR2 FQNEAQ (reference sequence). This CDR3 region has 16 residues. The full variable domain, in which reference TRBV7-9 and TRBJ1-1 provide the parts outside the CDR3, is DTGVSQNPRHKITKRGQNVTFRCDPISEHNRLYWYRQTLGQGPEFLTYFQNEAQLEKSRLLSDRFSAERPKGSFSTLEIQRTEQGDSAMYLCSSSFRRGGLNTEAFFGQGTRLTVV.

Turning to this clone: One junction end disagrees with the germline gene, perhaps due to a read error. J is TRBJ2-6 and V is TRBV7-2, with a weak D call TRBD2 (6 bases). The CDR3 length is 15 residues. Looked up from germline, CDR1 is SGHTA and CDR2 is FQGNSA. CDR3 loop: CASSLWDSGANGLTF. CDR3 in DNA: TGTGCCAGCAGCTTATGGGACTCTGGGGCCAACGGCCTGACTTTC.

The chain joins TRBV18 to TRBJ2-1; perhaps TRBD2 as D (5 bases). Germline CDR1 and CDR2: KGHSH and LQKENI. This CDR3 is 14 amino acids long. V lost 0 bases and J lost 12, with 15 bases in between. The CDR3 DNA follows: TGTGCCAGCTCACCACCTCGGGTCGTGGCGGGGCAGTTCTTC. Protein: CASSPPRVVAGQFF.

This rearrangement joins TRBV6-4 to TRBJ2-7; TRBD2 matches at 12 bases. V trimming: 6 bases; J trimming: 11 bases; junction bases outside the gene matches: 11. Looked up from germline, CDR1 is MRHNA and CDR2 is SNTAGT. The CDR3 runs to 14 residues. The CDR3 sequence is CASRETSGSLWEYF. CDR3 DNA sequence: TGTGCCAGCAGGGAGACTAGCGGGAGTCTATGGGAGTACTTC.

This clone has more than one count but fewer than ten. The chain has TRBV5-1 and TRBJ1-2, with a possible D match to TRBD1 (5 bases). Trimming took off 0 bases at V and 4 bases at J, with 13 bases between the two ends. Looked up from germline, CDR1 is SGHRS and CDR2 is YFSETQ. The CDR3 runs 15 residues. CDR3: CASSLAGGESYGYTF. The CDR3 DNA is TGCGCCAGCAGCTTGGCCGGGGGAGAGTCCTATGGCTACACCTTC.

The CDR3 spells CASNRQGGSPLHF. For the CDR3, the DNA is TGTGCCAGCAATAGACAGGGGGGCTCACCCCTCCACTTT. The chain uses TRBV6-5 and TRBJ1-6; 9 positions agree with TRBD1. J was trimmed by 10 bases and V by 7 bases; bases with no gene match: 5. CDR3 length: 13 amino acids. From germline, CDR1 is MNHEY and CDR2 SVGAGI.

The V call is TRBV19, the J call TRBJ1-1, with a possible D match to TRBD1 (6 bases). Deletions cut 8 bases from V and 3 bases from J, with 16 bases between. CDR3 length: 14 residues. The germline gives CDR1 LNHDA, CDR2 SQIVND (reference sequence). The CDR3 spells CASFTGSADTEAFF. The DNA of the CDR3 is TGTGCCAGTTTTACAGGGTCAGCGGACACTGAAGCTTTCTTT.

The rearrangement links TRBV7-9 to TRBJ2-7, with D tentatively TRBD1 (6 bases). Looked up from germline, CDR1 is SEHNR and CDR2 is FQNEAQ (reference sequence). The CDR3 contains 13 residues. Written as DNA, the CDR3 is TGTGCCAGCAGCCCGGGGACAAGTCTAATAGTATCCGTC. Translating it yields CASSPGTSLIVSV.

The chain has TRBV5-4 and TRBJ1-3; 9 bases are a match to TRBD1. In germline, CDR1 is SGHNT, CDR2 YYREEE (reference sequence). The CDR3 spans 12 residues. V lost 4 bases to trimming and J lost 9 bases; unmatched junction nucleotides: 2. DNA for the CDR3: TGTGCCAGCAGCGCGGGACAGGGCACCATATATTTT. Residues: CASSAGQGTIYF.

The gene calls are TRBV9 and TRBJ2-3, with 7 bases identical to TRBD2. The length of the CDR3 is 14 residues. After removal of 4 bases from V and 10 bases from J, the junction contained 12 bases not matched to a gene. Germline V gives CDR1 SGDLS, CDR2 YYNGEE. The CDR3, as DNA: TGTGCCAGCAGCCAAACTGGGACTACCCCATCGCAGTATTTT. This gives the protein CASSQTGTTPSQYF.

The chain carries TRBV19 and TRBJ2-1, with D possibly TRBD2 on 6 matching bases. V was shortened by 4 bases and J by 8 bases, with 18 bases between the two germline ends. The CDR3 has 15 amino acids. Per the germline V gene, CDR1 is LNHDA and CDR2 is SQIVND (reference sequence). CDR3 in amino acids: CASSTPGPTGDEQFF. CDR3 in DNA: TGTGCCAGTAGTACGCCGGGACCGACGGGGGATGAGCAGTTCTTC.

CDR3 DNA sequence: TGTGCCAGCAGACGCCAGCAGGGATACAATGAGCAGTTCTTC. It yields the protein CASRRQQGYNEQFF. The chain recombines TRBV28 with TRBJ2-1, with D possibly matching TRBD1 (5 bases). The CDR3 consists of 14 residues. Germline V gene lookup returns CDR1 MDHEN and CDR2 SYDVKM. Trimming left V 6 bases short and J 4 bases short, with 13 bases between. Variable domain in full (rest from reference TRBV28 and TRBJ2-1): DVKVTQSSRYLVKRTGEKVFLECVQDMDHENMFWYRQDPGLGLRLIYFSYDVKMKEKGDIPEGYSVSREKKERFSLILESASTNQTSMYLCASRRQQGYNEQFFGPGTRLTVL.

This sequence joins TRBV7-2 and TRBJ2-7; TRBD2 aligns across 13 bases. Unmatched junction bases numbered 7, after V lost 6 bases and J lost 5 bases. From germline, CDR1 is SGHTA and CDR2 FQGNSA. This CDR3 is 15 amino acids long. CDR3 protein: CASSSTSGGANEQYF. The CDR3 DNA reads as TGTGCCAGCAGTTCTACTAGCGGGGGGGCAAACGAGCAGTACTTC. Variable domain in full (rest from reference TRBV7-2 and TRBJ2-7): GAGVSQSPSNKVTEKGKDVELRCDPISGHTALYWYRQSLGQGLEFLIYFQGNSAPDKSGLPSDRFSAERTGGSVSTLTIQRTQQEDSAVYLCASSSTSGGANEQYFGPGTRLTVT.